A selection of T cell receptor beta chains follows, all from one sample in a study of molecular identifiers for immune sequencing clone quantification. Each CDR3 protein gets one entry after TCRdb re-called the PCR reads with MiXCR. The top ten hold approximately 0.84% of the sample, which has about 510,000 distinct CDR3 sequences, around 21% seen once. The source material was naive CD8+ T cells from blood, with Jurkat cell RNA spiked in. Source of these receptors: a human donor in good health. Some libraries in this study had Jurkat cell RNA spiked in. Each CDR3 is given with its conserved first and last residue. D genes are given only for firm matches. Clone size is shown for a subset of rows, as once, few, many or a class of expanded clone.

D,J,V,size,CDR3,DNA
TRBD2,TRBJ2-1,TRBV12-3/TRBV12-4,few,CASSPSGGLAGDEQFF,TGTGCCAGCAGCCCTTCTGGGGGACTAGCCGGGGATGAGCAGTTCTTC
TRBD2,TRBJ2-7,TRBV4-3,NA,CASSGTSGTGEQYF,TGCGCCAGCAGTGGGACTAGCGGGACTGGCGAGCAGTACTTC
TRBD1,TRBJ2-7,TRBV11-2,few,CASSLVEGQEHYEQYF,TGTGCCAGCAGCTTAGTTGAGGGACAGGAGCATTACGAGCAGTACTTC
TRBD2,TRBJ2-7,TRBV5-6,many,CASSLILAGYEQYF,TGTGCCAGCAGCTTGATACTAGCGGGTTACGAGCAGTACTTC
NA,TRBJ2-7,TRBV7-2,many,CASSSPERWHEQYF,TGTGCCAGCAGCTCACCTGAGAGGTGGCACGAGCAGTACTTC
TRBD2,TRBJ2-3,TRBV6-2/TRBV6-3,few,CASDSIERREETDTQYF,TGTGCCAGCGACTCCATAGAGCGACGGGAGGAGACGGATACGCAGTATTTT
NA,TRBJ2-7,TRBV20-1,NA,CSANLDQLGDPYEQYF,TGCAGTGCTAATTTAGATCAACTAGGGGACCCCTACGAGCAGTACTTC
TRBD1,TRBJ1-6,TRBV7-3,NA,CASSQNYFGQGNSPLHF,TGTGCCAGCAGCCAAAACTACTTCGGACAGGGTAATTCACCCCTCCACTTT
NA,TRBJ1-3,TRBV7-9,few,CATQGIPGNTIYF,TGTGCCACCCAGGGGATCCCTGGAAACACCATATATTTT
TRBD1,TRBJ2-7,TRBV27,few,CASSLSTGPHEQYF,TGTGCCAGCAGTCTATCGACAGGGCCCCACGAGCAGTACTTC
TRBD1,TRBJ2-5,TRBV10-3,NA,CAISEGDRGLQETQYF,TGTGCCATCAGTGAGGGGGACAGGGGTCTACAAGAGACCCAGTACTTC
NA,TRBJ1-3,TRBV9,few,CASSWTGDGGNTIYF,TGTGCCAGCAGCTGGACCGGGGACGGCGGAAACACCATATATTTT
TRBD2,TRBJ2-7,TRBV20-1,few,CSARDRQGYAELADPYEQYF,TGCAGTGCTAGAGATCGCCAGGGATATGCCGAACTAGCGGACCCCTACGAGCAGTACTTC
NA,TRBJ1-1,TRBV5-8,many,CASSLGQATEAFF,TGTGCCAGCAGCTTGGGCCAGGCCACTGAAGCTTTCTTT
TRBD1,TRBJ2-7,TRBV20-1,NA,CSATGQGEQYF,TGCAGTGCCACGGGACAGGGCGAGCAGTACTTC
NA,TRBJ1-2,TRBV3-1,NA,CASSADGADYGYTF,TGTGCCAGCAGCGCCGACGGAGCTGACTATGGCTACACCTTC
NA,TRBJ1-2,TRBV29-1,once,CSVAPPGSYGYTF,TGCAGCGTTGCCCCCCCCGGGAGCTATGGCTACACCTTC
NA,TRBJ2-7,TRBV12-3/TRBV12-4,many,CASSREDSSYEQYF,TGTGCCAGCAGTCGCGAGGACAGCTCCTACGAGCAGTACTTC